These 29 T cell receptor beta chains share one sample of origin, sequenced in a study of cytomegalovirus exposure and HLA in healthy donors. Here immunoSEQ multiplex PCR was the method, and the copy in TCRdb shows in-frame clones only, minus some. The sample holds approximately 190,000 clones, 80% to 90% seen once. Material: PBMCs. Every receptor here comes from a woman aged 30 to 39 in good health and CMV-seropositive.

As DNA, the CDR3 is TGTGCCAGCAGTAGTCAGGGGGCCGGTCATCAGCCCCAGCATTTT. This sequence encodes CASSSQGAGHQPQHF. This chain connects TRBV2 to TRBJ1-5, with 8 bases fitting TRBD1. Trimming at V came to 5 bases and at J to 5 bases, leaving 8 bases not matched to a gene. CDR3 size: 15 residues. CDR1 is SNHLY, CDR2 FYNNEI, per germline.

CDR3 protein: CASSERASGYNEQFF. In nucleotides, the CDR3 is TGTGCCAGCAGTGAACGGGCTAGCGGCTACAATGAGCAGTTCTTC. The chain carries TRBV25-1 and TRBJ2-1; 7 bases align to TRBD2. Germline lookup yields CDR1 MGHDK and CDR2 SYGVNS. V shed 2 bases, J shed 3 bases, and the junction held 4 bases outside the gene matches. The CDR3 covers 15 residues.

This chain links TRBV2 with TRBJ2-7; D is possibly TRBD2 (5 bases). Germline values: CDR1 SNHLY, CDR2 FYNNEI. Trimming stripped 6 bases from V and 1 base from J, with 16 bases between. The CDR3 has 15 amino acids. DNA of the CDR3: TGTGCCAGCAGCCTAGAGTGGGGAGATTCCTACGAGCAGTACTTC. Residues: CASSLEWGDSYEQYF.

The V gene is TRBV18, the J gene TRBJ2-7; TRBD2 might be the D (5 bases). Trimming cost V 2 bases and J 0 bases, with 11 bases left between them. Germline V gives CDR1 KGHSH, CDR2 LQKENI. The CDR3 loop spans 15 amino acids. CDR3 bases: TGTGCCAGCTCACCAAGTCGGACTGCCTCCTACGAGCAGTACTTC. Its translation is CASSPSRTASYEQYF.

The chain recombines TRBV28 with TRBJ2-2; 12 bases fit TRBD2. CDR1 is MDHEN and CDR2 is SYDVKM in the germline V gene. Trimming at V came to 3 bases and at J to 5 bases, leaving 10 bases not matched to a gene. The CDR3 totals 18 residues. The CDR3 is CASSFLASGRAGTGELFF. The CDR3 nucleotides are TGTGCCAGCAGTTTCTTGGCTAGCGGGAGGGCGGGTACCGGGGAGCTGTTTTTT.

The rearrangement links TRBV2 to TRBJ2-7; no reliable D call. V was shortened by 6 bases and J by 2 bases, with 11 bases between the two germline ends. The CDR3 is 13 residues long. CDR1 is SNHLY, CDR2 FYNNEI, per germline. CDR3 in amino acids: CASSEEPTYEQYF. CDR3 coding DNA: TGTGCCAGCAGCGAGGAGCCTACCTACGAGCAGTACTTC.

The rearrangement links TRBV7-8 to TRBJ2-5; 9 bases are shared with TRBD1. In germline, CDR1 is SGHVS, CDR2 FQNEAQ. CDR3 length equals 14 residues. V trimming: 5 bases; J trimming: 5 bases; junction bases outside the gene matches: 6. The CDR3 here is CASSNRGRGETQYF. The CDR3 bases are TGTGCCAGCAGCAACAGGGGGCGCGGCGAGACCCAGTACTTC.

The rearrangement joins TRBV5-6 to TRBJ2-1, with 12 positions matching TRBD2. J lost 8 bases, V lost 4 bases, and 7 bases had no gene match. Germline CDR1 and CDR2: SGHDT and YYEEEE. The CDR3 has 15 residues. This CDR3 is CASSVLAGGSDEQFF. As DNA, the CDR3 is TGTGCCAGCAGCGTACTAGCGGGAGGAAGCGATGAGCAGTTCTTC.

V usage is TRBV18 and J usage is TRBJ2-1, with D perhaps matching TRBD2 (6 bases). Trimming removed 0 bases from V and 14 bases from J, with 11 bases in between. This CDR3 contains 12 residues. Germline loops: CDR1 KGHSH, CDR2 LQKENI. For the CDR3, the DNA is TGTGCCAGCTCACCACCAGCCAGGGAGGAGTTCTTC. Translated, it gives CASSPPAREEFF.

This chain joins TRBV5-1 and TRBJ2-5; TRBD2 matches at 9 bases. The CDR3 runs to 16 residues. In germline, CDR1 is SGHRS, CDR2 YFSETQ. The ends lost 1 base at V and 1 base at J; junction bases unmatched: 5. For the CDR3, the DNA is TGCGCCAGCAGCTTGCGGGCTAGCGGGACCCAAGAGACCCAGTACTTC. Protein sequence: CASSLRASGTQETQYF.

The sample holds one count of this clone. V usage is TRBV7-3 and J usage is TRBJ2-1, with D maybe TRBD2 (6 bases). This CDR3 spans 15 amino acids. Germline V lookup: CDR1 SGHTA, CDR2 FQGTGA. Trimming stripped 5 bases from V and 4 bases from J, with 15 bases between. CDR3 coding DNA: TGTGCCAGCAGCCCTGGAGGGCCCGGATACAATGAGCAGTTCTTC. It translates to CASSPGGPGYNEQFF.

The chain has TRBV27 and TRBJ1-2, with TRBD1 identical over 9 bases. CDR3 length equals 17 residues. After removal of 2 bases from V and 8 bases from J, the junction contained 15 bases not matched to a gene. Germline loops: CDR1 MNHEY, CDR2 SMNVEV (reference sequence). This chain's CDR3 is CASSLTLAGTGSFGYTF. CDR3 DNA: TGTGCCAGCAGTTTAACATTGGCCGGGACAGGGTCTTTCGGCTACACCTTC.

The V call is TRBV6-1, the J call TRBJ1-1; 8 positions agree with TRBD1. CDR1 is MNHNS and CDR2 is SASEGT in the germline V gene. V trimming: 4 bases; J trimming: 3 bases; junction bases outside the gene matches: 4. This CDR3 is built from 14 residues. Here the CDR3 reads CASSALGQDTEAFF. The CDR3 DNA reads TGTGCCAGCAGTGCCCTGGGACAGGACACTGAAGCTTTCTTT.

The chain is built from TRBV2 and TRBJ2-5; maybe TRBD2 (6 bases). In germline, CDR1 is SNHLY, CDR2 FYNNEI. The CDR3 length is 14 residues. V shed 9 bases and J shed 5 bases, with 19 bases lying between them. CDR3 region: CARGLGGGAETQYF. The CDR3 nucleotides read TGTGCCAGGGGACTGGGCGGCGGGGCGGAGACCCAGTACTTC.

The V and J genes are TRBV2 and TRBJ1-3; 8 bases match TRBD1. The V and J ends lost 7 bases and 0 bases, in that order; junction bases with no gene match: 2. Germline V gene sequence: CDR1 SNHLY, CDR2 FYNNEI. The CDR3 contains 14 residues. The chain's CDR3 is CASKDRGSGNTIYF. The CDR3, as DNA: TGTGCCAGCAAAGACAGGGGCTCTGGAAACACCATATATTTT.

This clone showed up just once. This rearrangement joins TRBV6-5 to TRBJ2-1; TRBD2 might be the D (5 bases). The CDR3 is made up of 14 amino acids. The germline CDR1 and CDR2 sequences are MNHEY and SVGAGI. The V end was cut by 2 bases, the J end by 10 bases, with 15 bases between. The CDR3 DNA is TGTGCCAGCAGTTACGGGAGAAGGCGGGTCGAGCAGTTCTTC. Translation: CASSYGRRRVEQFF.

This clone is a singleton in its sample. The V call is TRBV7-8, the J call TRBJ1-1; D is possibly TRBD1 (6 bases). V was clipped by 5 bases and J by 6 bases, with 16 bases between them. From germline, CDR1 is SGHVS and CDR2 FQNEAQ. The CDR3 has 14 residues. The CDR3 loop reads CASSARGGFAEAFF. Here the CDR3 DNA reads TGTGCCAGCAGCGCAAGGGGGGGGTTCGCTGAAGCTTTCTTT.

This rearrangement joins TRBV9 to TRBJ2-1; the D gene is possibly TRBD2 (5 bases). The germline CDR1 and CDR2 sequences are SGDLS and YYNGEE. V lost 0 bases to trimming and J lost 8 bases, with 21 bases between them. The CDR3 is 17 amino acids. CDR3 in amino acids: CASSVDGKRRRFDEQFF. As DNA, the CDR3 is TGTGCCAGCAGCGTAGACGGGAAGCGGAGAAGGTTCGATGAGCAGTTCTTC. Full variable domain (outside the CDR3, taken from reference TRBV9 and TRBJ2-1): DSGVTQTPKHLITATGQRVTLRCSPRSGDLSVYWYQQSLDQGLQFLIQYYNGEERAKGNILERFSAQQFPDLHSELNLSSLELGDSALYFCASSVDGKRRRFDEQFFGPGTRLTVL.

CDR3 nucleotides: TGTGCCAGCTCCCTAGGACAGGAAGAAAAACTGTTTTTT. Encoded protein: CASSLGQEEKLFF. The V call is TRBV18, the J call TRBJ1-4, with 7 bases matching TRBD1. This CDR3 has 13 amino acids. Trimming removed 6 bases from V and 8 bases from J; junction bases left unmatched: 6. The germline V gene encodes CDR1 KGHSH and CDR2 LQKENI.

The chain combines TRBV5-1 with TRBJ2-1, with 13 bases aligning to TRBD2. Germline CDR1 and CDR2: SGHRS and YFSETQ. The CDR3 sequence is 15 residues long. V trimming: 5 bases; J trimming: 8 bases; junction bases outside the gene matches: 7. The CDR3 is CASSQRLAGGDEQFF. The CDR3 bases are TGCGCCAGCAGTCAGCGACTAGCGGGAGGCGATGAGCAGTTCTTC.

The CDR3: CAWSMGQSNNYGYTF. The DNA of the CDR3 is TGTGCCTGGAGTATGGGACAGTCCAATAACTATGGCTACACCTTC. This chain uses TRBV30 with TRBJ1-2; 7 bases are a match to TRBD1. CDR1 and CDR2 (germline): GTSNPN, SVGIG (reference sequence). This CDR3 is 15 amino acids long. V lost 2 bases to trimming and J lost 1 base; unmatched junction nucleotides: 7.

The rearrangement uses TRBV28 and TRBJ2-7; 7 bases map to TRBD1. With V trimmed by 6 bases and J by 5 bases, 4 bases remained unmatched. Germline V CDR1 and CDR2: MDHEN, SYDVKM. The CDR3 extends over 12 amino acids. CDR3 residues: CASRTGSNEQYF. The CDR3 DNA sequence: TGTGCCAGCAGGACAGGGAGTAACGAGCAGTACTTC.

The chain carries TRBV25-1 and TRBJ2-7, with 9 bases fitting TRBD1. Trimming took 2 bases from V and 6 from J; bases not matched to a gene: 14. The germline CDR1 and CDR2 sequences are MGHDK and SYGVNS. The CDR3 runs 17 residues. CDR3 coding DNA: TGTGCCAGCAGTGAACTAGTCGGGACAGGGAAGGGGCTCGAGCAGTACTTC. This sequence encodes CASSELVGTGKGLEQYF.

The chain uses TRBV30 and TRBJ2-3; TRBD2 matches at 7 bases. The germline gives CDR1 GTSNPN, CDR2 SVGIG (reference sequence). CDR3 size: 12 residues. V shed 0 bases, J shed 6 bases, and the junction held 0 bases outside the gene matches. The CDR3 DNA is TGTGCCTGGAGTGTTAGCGGGGATACGCAGTATTTT. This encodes CAWSVSGDTQYF. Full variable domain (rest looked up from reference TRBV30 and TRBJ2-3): SQTIHQWPATLVQPVGSPLSLECTVEGTSNPNLYWYRQAAGRGLQLLFYSVGIGQISSEVPQNLSASRPQDRQFILSSKKLLLSDSGFYLCAWSVSGDTQYFGPGTRLTVL.

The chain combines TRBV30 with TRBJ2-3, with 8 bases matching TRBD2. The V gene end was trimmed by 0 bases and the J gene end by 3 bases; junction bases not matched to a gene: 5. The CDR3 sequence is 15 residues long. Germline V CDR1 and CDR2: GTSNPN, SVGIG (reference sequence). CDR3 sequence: CAWSVRREGTDTQYF. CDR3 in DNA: TGTGCCTGGAGTGTACGTCGGGAGGGTACAGATACGCAGTATTTT.

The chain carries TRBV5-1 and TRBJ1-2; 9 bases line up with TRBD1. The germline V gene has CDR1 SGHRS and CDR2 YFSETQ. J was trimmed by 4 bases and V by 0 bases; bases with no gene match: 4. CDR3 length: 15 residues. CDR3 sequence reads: CASSLVQGATYGYTF. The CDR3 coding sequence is TGCGCCAGCAGCTTGGTACAGGGGGCTACCTATGGCTACACCTTC.

CDR3: CASSLFPSGETGELFF. The CDR3 DNA sequence: TGCGCCAGCAGCTTGTTTCCTAGCGGGGAAACCGGGGAGCTGTTTTTT. J is TRBJ2-2 and V is TRBV5-1; 9 nucleotides agree with TRBD2. The CDR3 covers 16 residues. Looked up from germline, CDR1 is SGHRS and CDR2 is YFSETQ. Trimming cost V 1 base and J 5 bases; bases outside gene matches: 6. Filled out from reference TRBV5-1 and TRBJ2-2, the complete variable domain reads KAGVTQTPRYLIKTRGQQVTLSCSPISGHRSVSWYQQTPGQGLQFLFEYFSETQRNKGNFPGRFSGRQFSNSRSEMNVSTLELGDSALYLCASSLFPSGETGELFFGEGSRLTVL.

Here the CDR3 DNA reads TGTGCCAGCAGTGTCACTAGCGGGCGCTCCTACAATGAGCAGTTCTTC. It translates to CASSVTSGRSYNEQFF. The J gene is TRBJ2-1, the V gene TRBV27; 9 nucleotides line up with TRBD2. Germline V gene lookup returns CDR1 MNHEY and CDR2 SMNVEV (reference sequence). The CDR3 is made up of 16 amino acids. Trimming cost V 5 bases and J 0 bases; bases outside gene matches: 5.

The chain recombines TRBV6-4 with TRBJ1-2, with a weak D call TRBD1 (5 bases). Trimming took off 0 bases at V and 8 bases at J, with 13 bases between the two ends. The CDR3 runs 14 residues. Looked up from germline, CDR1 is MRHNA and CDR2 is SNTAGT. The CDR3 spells CASSDSRRGDGYTF. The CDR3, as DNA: TGTGCCAGCAGTGACTCGAGGAGGGGAGACGGCTACACCTTC.